The T cell receptor (beta chain) described here comes from a study of OX40 agonist ivuxolimab in advanced cancers. In the study overall: Dose-escalation patients' cancers were hepatocellular carcinoma, melanoma, renal cell or head and neck cancer. Partial responses were achieved by three patients, one with hepatocellular carcinoma and two with cutaneous melanoma.

Sequenced by immunoSEQ multiplex PCR; TCRdb stores in-frame clones only, minus some. The top ten clones hold under 0.4% of a sample with 100,000 or so clones, about nine tenths of them seen once. The germline V gene has CDR1 SGHAT and CDR2 FQNNGV. The germline V and J ends were trimmed by 3 bases and 3 bases, with 17 bases remaining between them. The CDR3 consists of 16 residues. This clonotype was obtained from an adult with an advanced solid tumor such as melanoma, head and neck, liver or kidney cancer. The chain joins TRBV11-2 to TRBJ2-5, with a tentative D call TRBD1 (8 bases). Sample: CD4+ or CD8+ T cells sorted from blood, taken in a trial of the OX40 agonist ivuxolimab. DNA for the CDR3: TGTGCCAGCAGCTTCGGACAGGGAGGGGGGAAAGAGACCCAGTACTTC. Protein product: CASSFGQGGGKETQYF.